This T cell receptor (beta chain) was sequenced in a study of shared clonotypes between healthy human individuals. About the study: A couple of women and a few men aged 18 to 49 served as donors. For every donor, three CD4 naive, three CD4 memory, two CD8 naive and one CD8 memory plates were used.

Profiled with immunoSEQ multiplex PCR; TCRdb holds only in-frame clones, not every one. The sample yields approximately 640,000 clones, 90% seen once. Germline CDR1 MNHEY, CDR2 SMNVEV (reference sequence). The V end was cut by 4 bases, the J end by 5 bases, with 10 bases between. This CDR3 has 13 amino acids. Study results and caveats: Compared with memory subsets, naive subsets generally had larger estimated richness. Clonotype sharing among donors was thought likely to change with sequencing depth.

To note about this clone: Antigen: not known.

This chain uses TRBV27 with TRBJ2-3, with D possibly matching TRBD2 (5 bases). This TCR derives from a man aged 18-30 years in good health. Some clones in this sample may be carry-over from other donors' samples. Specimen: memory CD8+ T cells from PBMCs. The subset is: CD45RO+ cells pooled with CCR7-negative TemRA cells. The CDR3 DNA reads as TGTGCCAGCAGTTCCACTAGGGTAGATACGCAGTATTTT. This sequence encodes CASSSTRVDTQYF.